This TCR beta chain stems from a study of beta chain features in type 1 diabetes. The overall study: In all, some 100,000,000 sorted cells from all samples were analyzed. General study findings and limits: Among type 1 diabetes patients, VDJ junctions had fewer insertions and more deletions. Naive, central memory and Treg TCRB repertoires appeared more alike in patients than in healthy donors.

The CDR3 consists of 15 residues. V shed 3 bases and J 5 bases; nucleotides not matched to a gene: 8. Germline values: CDR1 SGHTA, CDR2 FQGNSA. Sequenced material consisted of expressed TCRB transcripts (all of the isolated RNA was reverse transcribed). The repertoire was sequenced with immunoSEQ multiplex PCR; TCRdb's copy has only in-frame clones and lacks some. The sample consists of under 200,000 clones, 7.5% to 10% of them appearing once. A word on this clone: The antigen is undetermined.

V and J are TRBV7-2 and TRBJ2-7, with TRBD1 matching 9 bases. Sequencing was performed on central memory CD4+ T cells from blood. The source is a woman aged 18-29 years in good health. The CDR3 loop is CASSFTTGTGNEQYF. The CDR3 DNA is TGTGCCAGCAGCTTCACAACCGGGACAGGGAACGAGCAGTACTTC.